The next 12 T cell receptor beta chains were all read from a single sample in a study of blood T cells in healthy people across ages. A second PCR of 7 to 11 cycles used a sample-barcoded 5' primer and a J-beta primer mix. TCRdb re-analysed the 5' RACE reads in MiXCR, keeping a single row per CDR3 protein. Counted here are about 1 million distinct CDR3 sequences, around 25% occurring once; the ten biggest clones make up around 0.75%. The sample also formed part of further work on T cells of mothers and their children.

The sample was blood. The source of these receptors is a girl aged 2 to 9 in good health.

This clonotype was seen a few times. This chain connects TRBV20-1 to TRBJ2-5, with D possibly being TRBD1 (5 bases). CDR1 is DFQATT and CDR2 is SNEGSKA in the germline V gene (reference sequence). This CDR3 contains 16 residues. V was trimmed by 5 bases and J by 2 bases, leaving 21 bases between them. The CDR3 DNA sequence: TGCAGTGCTGGAATGACCCGGGCAGGGTGGCAAGAGACCCAGTACTTC. Its translation is CSAGMTRAGWQETQYF.

This clonotype was detected a few times. V usage is TRBV24-1 and J usage is TRBJ2-1; D assignment may be TRBD1 or TRBD2 (5 bases each). CDR1 and CDR2 from the germline V gene are KGHDR and SFDVKD. The length of the CDR3 is 16 residues. V was cut by 3 bases and J by 7 bases, with 18 bases left in between. CDR3 protein: CATSDASGTPVNEQFF. CDR3 in DNA: TGTGCCACCAGTGATGCATCCGGGACGCCCGTTAATGAGCAGTTCTTC.

This clonotype was observed a few times. This chain connects TRBV7-9 to TRBJ1-3; tentative D call: TRBD1 (5 bases). Germline assignment: CDR1 SEHNR and CDR2 FQNEAQ (reference sequence). The CDR3 extends over 13 amino acids. Trimming shortened V by 3 bases and J by 4 bases, and 7 bases separated the two germline ends. CDR3 region: CASSFGGGNTIYF. CDR3 in DNA: TGTGCCAGCAGCTTTGGGGGAGGAAACACCATATATTTT.

The chain uses TRBV28 and TRBJ2-6, with 9 bases aligning to TRBD1. The CDR3 sequence is 15 residues long. Germline V gives CDR1 MDHEN, CDR2 SYDVKM. Trimming took 8 bases from V and 4 from J; bases not matched to a gene: 6. CDR3 amino acids: CASVQGAAGANVLTF. As DNA, the CDR3 is TGTGCCAGCGTACAGGGGGCAGCGGGGGCCAACGTCCTGACTTTC.

This clonotype has a single count. V is TRBV24-1 and J is TRBJ2-1; D is perhaps TRBD1 or TRBD2 (6 bases each). V lost 6 bases, J lost 1 base, and 12 bases lay in between. The CDR3 is 15 amino acids. CDR1 is KGHDR, CDR2 SFDVKD, per germline. The CDR3 here is CATSLQGGSYNEQFF. CDR3 coding DNA: TGTGCCACCAGTTTACAGGGAGGTTCCTACAATGAGCAGTTCTTC.

J is TRBJ2-7 and V is TRBV20-1; 12 bases line up with TRBD2. The CDR3 extends over 14 amino acids. CDR1 DFQATT and CDR2 SNEGSKA come from the germline V gene (reference sequence). V gave up 7 bases and J gave up 5 bases; unmatched junction bases: 9. CDR3 protein: CSVPLAGGPHEQYF. CDR3 bases: TGCAGTGTTCCTCTAGCGGGGGGGCCCCACGAGCAGTACTTC.

The chain has TRBV5-5 and TRBJ1-5, with 7 bases aligning to TRBD1. The V gene's germline CDR1 is SGHKS and CDR2 YYEKEE (reference sequence). The J segment lost 4 bases and the V segment lost 4 bases, leaving 17 bases of the junction unmatched. This CDR3 is built from 18 residues. This CDR3 reads CASSPRVGAGGFNQPQHF. The DNA for the CDR3 is TGTGCCAGCAGCCCGCGAGTTGGGGCAGGGGGGTTTAATCAGCCCCAGCATTTT. Full variable domain (missing parts from reference TRBV5-5 and TRBJ1-5): DAGVTQSPTHLIKTRGQQVTLRCSPISGHKSVSWYQQVLGQGPQFIFQYYEKEERGRGNFPDRFSARQFPNYSSELNVNALLLGDSALYLCASSPRVGAGGFNQPQHFGDGTRLSIL.

This clonotype has a handful of counts. The V call is TRBV12-3 or TRBV12-4, the J call TRBJ2-2; 12 bases agree with TRBD2. The CDR3 has 16 amino acids. V shed 3 bases, J shed 7 bases, and the junction held 6 bases outside the gene matches. This CDR3 reads CASSFPSGRDGGELFF. Written as DNA, the CDR3 is TGTGCCAGCAGTTTCCCTAGCGGGAGGGACGGCGGGGAGCTGTTTTTT.

This clonotype was observed a handful of times. The chain employs TRBV7-2 and TRBJ1-3; weak D call: TRBD1 (5 bases). The CDR3 covers 14 residues. V was clipped by 5 bases and J by 2 bases, with 10 bases between them. Germline lookup yields CDR1 SGHTA and CDR2 FQGNSA. The CDR3 DNA is TGTGCCAGCAGCCCACGGACAACTGGAAACACCATATATTTT. This gives the protein CASSPRTTGNTIYF.

At least ten counts were recorded for this clonotype. The J gene is TRBJ2-4, the V gene TRBV7-8, with D unclear. From germline, CDR1 is SGHVS and CDR2 FQNEAQ. The ends were cut back, 1 base at V and 4 bases at J, with 8 bases in the middle. CDR3 size: 14 residues. The CDR3: CASSLDRAKNIQYF. CDR3 sequence (DNA): TGTGCCAGCAGCTTAGATAGAGCAAAAAACATTCAGTACTTC.

This clonotype was seen at least ten times. The chain has TRBV29-1 and TRBJ2-1; D call uncertain. Trimming took 3 bases from V and 3 from J, leaving 6 bases between them. This CDR3 region has 12 residues. The germline V gene has CDR1 SQVTM and CDR2 ANQGSEA. CDR3 residues: CSVDEVYNEQFF. CDR3 sequence (DNA): TGCAGCGTTGATGAAGTCTACAATGAGCAGTTCTTC.

The chain links TRBV29-1 to TRBJ2-5; D ambiguous. This CDR3 is built from 13 residues. V lost 1 base and J lost 0, with 6 bases in between. The germline V gene encodes CDR1 SQVTM and CDR2 ANQGSEA. The CDR3 sequence is CSVEGRYQETQYF. CDR3 DNA sequence: TGCAGCGTTGAAGGGAGATACCAAGAGACCCAGTACTTC. Full variable domain (outside the CDR3, taken from reference TRBV29-1 and TRBJ2-5): SAVISQKPSRDICQRGTSLTIQCQVDSQVTMMFWYRQQPGQSLTLIATANQGSEATYESGFVIDKFPISRPNLTFSTLTVSNMSPEDSSIYLCSVEGRYQETQYFGPGTRLLVL.